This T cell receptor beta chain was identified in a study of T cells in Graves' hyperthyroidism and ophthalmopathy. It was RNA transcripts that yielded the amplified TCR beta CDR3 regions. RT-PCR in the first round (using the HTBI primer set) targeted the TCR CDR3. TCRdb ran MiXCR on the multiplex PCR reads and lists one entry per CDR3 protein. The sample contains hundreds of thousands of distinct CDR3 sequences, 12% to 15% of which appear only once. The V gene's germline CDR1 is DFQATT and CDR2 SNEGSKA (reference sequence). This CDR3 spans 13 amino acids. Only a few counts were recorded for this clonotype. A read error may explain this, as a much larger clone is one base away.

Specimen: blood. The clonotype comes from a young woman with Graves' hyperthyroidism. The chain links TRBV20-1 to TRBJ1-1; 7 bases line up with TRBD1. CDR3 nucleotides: TGCAGTGCTGGTCTACAGGGGTACACTGAAACTTTCTTT. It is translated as CSAGLQGYTETFF.